A selection of T cell receptor beta chains follows, all from one sample in a study of T cell repertoires in cytomegalovirus infection. What these receptors recognize is not known. MiXCR, applied by TCRdb to the reads, yields one record per CDR3 protein. Here the sample spans roughly 150,000 distinct CDR3 sequences, roughly 22% being singletons. Sequencing used CD8+ T cells from cultured PBMCs, obtained from culture after CMV antigen stimulation. All receptors come from a human donor in good health (CMV status not recorded). Some clones in this sample may be carry-over from other donors' samples. CDR3s include the opening cysteine and the closing phenylalanine or tryptophan. Each record gives: V gene, J gene, clone size, D gene, CDR3 length, CDR3 DNA, CDR3 protein. A D gene is named only where the DNA matches it firmly. A row's size may be missing; if present it is once, few, many or a size class.

V: TRBV7-9; J: TRBJ1-4; size: .; D: .; length: 19; DNA: TGTGCCAGCAGCTTAGACTACCCTAAGGACGCTGCAACTAATGAAAAACTGTTTTTT; CDR3: CASSLDYPKDAATNEKLFF
V: TRBV6-6; J: TRBJ2-1; size: .; D: TRBD1; length: 18; DNA: TGTGCCAGCAGTTACAGGGGGTTGGCCGGGACAGACTACAATGAGCAGTTCTTC; CDR3: CASSYRGLAGTDYNEQFF
V: TRBV7-9; J: TRBJ2-1; size: .; D: TRBD2; length: 16; DNA: TGTGCCAGCAGCTCCTTAACTAGCGGGGTCTTCAATGAGCAGTTCTTC; CDR3: CASSSLTSGVFNEQFF
V: TRBV12-3/TRBV12-4; J: TRBJ1-2; size: .; D: TRBD1; length: 13; DNA: TGTGCCAGCAGTTTAGCAGGGGGCTCTGGCTACACCTTC; CDR3: CASSLAGGSGYTF
V: TRBV6-2/TRBV6-3; J: TRBJ2-5; size: few; D: TRBD1; length: 12; DNA: TGTGCCAGCAGTACGGACAGGGAGCCCCAGTACTTC; CDR3: CASSTDREPQYF
V: TRBV4-1; J: TRBJ1-6; size: .; D: .; length: 14; DNA: TGCGCCAGCAGTGGGGCAGCATATAATTCACCCCTCCACTTT; CDR3: CASSGAAYNSPLHF
V: TRBV7-9; J: TRBJ2-1; size: .; D: TRBD2; length: 16; DNA: TGTGCCAGCACCAAAAGAAAGGCGGGGGAAGGCAATGAGCAGTTCTTC; CDR3: CASTKRKAGEGNEQFF
V: TRBV19; J: TRBJ2-1; size: few; D: TRBD2; length: 15; DNA: TGTGCCAGTAGTATCCTAGCGGGGGGTCCCAATGAGCAGTTCTTC; CDR3: CASSILAGGPNEQFF
V: TRBV6-5; J: TRBJ1-2; size: .; D: TRBD1; length: 13; DNA: TGTGCCAGCACCAAAACAGGGGTCCATGGCTACACCTTC; CDR3: CASTKTGVHGYTF
V: TRBV7-6; J: TRBJ2-3; size: few; D: .; length: 15; DNA: TGTGCCAGCAGCCCCCTAGGGATCCCCACAGATACGCAGTATTTT; CDR3: CASSPLGIPTDTQYF
V: TRBV14; J: TRBJ2-1; size: .; D: .; length: 16; DNA: TGTGCCAGCAGCGCTCGTGGCGCAGGGGTTTACAATGAGCAGTTCTTC; CDR3: CASSARGAGVYNEQFF
V: TRBV7-2; J: TRBJ1-6; size: .; D: TRBD1; length: 18; DNA: TGTGCCAGCAGCTTATCTCTTGGACAGGCCAGGAGCGATTCACCCCTCCACTTT; CDR3: CASSLSLGQARSDSPLHF
V: TRBV7-7; J: TRBJ2-5; size: few; D: .; length: 15; DNA: TGTGCCAGCAGGCCGGGACTGCTCAGCGGGGAGACCCAGTACTTC; CDR3: CASRPGLLSGETQYF
V: TRBV27; J: TRBJ1-6; size: many; D: .; length: 16; DNA: TGTGCCAGCAGTCCGCGGACGAGTTTGACTAATTCACCCCTCCACTTT; CDR3: CASSPRTSLTNSPLHF
V: TRBV4-3; J: TRBJ1-5; size: .; D: .; length: 20; DNA: TGCGCCAGCAGCCAAGAAAAGACGTCCCCTAGACCCCGCTGGTATCAGCCCCAGCATTTT; CDR3: CASSQEKTSPRPRWYQPQHF
V: TRBV19; J: TRBJ2-7; size: few; D: TRBD2; length: 14; DNA: TGTGCCAGTAGTATAGATCGCCTAGCGGGGGAGCAGTACTTC; CDR3: CASSIDRLAGEQYF
V: TRBV7-9; J: TRBJ1-1; size: many; D: .; length: 11; DNA: TGTGCCAGCAGCTTAGGATTCGGGACGTTCTTT; CDR3: CASSLGFGTFF
V: TRBV7-2; J: TRBJ1-2; size: .; D: TRBD1; length: 14; DNA: TGTGCCAGCAGTTCATCACAGGGGGCGTGGGGCTACACCTTC; CDR3: CASSSSQGAWGYTF
V: TRBV7-9; J: TRBJ2-5; size: .; D: .; length: 13; DNA: TGTGCCAGCAGCTTATGGACGAAAGAGACCCAGTACTTC; CDR3: CASSLWTKETQYF
V: TRBV13; J: TRBJ2-1; size: .; D: .; length: 17; DNA: TGTGCCAGCAGACCCGTAACAGGGACAAGGATGGAGGATGAGCAGTTCTTC; CDR3: CASRPVTGTRMEDEQFF
V: TRBV7-3; J: TRBJ1-2; size: few; D: .; length: 14; DNA: TGTGCCAGCAGCTTAAACCCCGGAGGGAGTGGCTACACCTTC; CDR3: CASSLNPGGSGYTF
V: TRBV28; J: TRBJ2-7; size: few; D: TRBD2; length: 15; DNA: TGTGCCAGCAGTTTACCCGAGGGACTAGCTCACGAGCAGTACTTC; CDR3: CASSLPEGLAHEQYF
V: TRBV2; J: TRBJ2-7; size: few; D: .; length: 12; DNA: TGTGCCAGCAGGGACAGCGCGTACGAGCAGTACTTC; CDR3: CASRDSAYEQYF
V: TRBV28; J: TRBJ2-3; size: .; D: .; length: 12; DNA: TGTGCCAGCAGTTCCGAGCCAGATACGCAGTATTTT; CDR3: CASSSEPDTQYF
V: TRBV6-1; J: TRBJ2-5; size: .; D: TRBD2; length: 16; DNA: TGTGCCAGCAGTGCAAGCGGGGGGGCCTTCCCAGAGACCCAGTACTTC; CDR3: CASSASGGAFPETQYF
V: TRBV4-1; J: TRBJ1-5; size: few; D: TRBD1; length: 16; DNA: TGCGCCAGCAGCCACCCCGGGACAGGGGGAAATCAGCCCCAGCATTTT; CDR3: CASSHPGTGGNQPQHF
V: TRBV12-3/TRBV12-4; J: TRBJ1-2; size: once; D: .; length: 14; DNA: TGTGCCAGCAGTTCACTACGGGTACGATATGGCTACACCTTC; CDR3: CASSSLRVRYGYTF
V: TRBV7-9; J: TRBJ2-7; size: .; D: .; length: 14; DNA: TGTGCCAGCAGCCCAAAGGACAGCCCCTACGAGCAGTACTTC; CDR3: CASSPKDSPYEQYF
V: TRBV7-2; J: TRBJ2-7; size: .; D: .; length: 15; DNA: TGTGCCAGCAGCTTAGCGAGGGGCAGGGTATACGAGCAGTACTTC; CDR3: CASSLARGRVYEQYF
V: TRBV2; J: TRBJ2-7; size: .; D: .; length: 13; DNA: TGTGCCAGCAGGCAAAGGACGAAATACGAGCAGTACTTC; CDR3: CASRQRTKYEQYF
V: TRBV7-2; J: TRBJ2-1; size: .; D: TRBD1; length: 13; DNA: TGTGCCAGCAGCGCCGGACAGGGGGCCGATCTCCTCTTC; CDR3: CASSAGQGADLLF
V: TRBV7-8; J: TRBJ1-1; size: many; D: .; length: 16; DNA: TGTGCCAGCAGTCAGGACAGCTTCCAGAGGAACACTGAAGCTTTCTTT; CDR3: CASSQDSFQRNTEAFF
V: TRBV9; J: TRBJ1-1; size: few; D: .; length: 13; DNA: TGTGCCAGCAGCGTAGCTACGGGGACTGAAGCTTTCTTT; CDR3: CASSVATGTEAFF
V: TRBV4-1; J: TRBJ1-2; size: .; D: TRBD1; length: 15; DNA: TGCGCCAGCAGCCAATTTGAGGACAGGGACTATGGCTACACCTTC; CDR3: CASSQFEDRDYGYTF
V: TRBV7-2; J: TRBJ2-6; size: many; D: .; length: 17; DNA: TGTGCCAGCAGCTTAGAACCCGAGGTTTCGGGGGCCAACGTCCTGACTTTC; CDR3: CASSLEPEVSGANVLTF
V: TRBV27; J: TRBJ2-3; size: few; D: .; length: 16; DNA: TGTGCCAGCAGTACGAATGCGGGGGCCTACACAGATACGCAGTATTTT; CDR3: CASSTNAGAYTDTQYF
V: TRBV7-8; J: TRBJ2-1; size: few; D: TRBD2; length: 21; DNA: TGTGCCAGCAGCTTATCAGCCGGACTAGCGGGGCTCACTGGTCCCCACAATGAGCAGTTCTTC; CDR3: CASSLSAGLAGLTGPHNEQFF
V: TRBV5-4; J: TRBJ2-1; size: .; D: .; length: 18; DNA: TGTGCCAGCAGCTTGGGGGCTGATAGCAGGGGCTCAAGCAGTGAGCAGTTCTTC; CDR3: CASSLGADSRGSSSEQFF
V: TRBV6-2/TRBV6-3; J: TRBJ1-5; size: .; D: .; length: 13; DNA: TGTGCCAGCAGTTACTCGGGTGCTCAGCCCCAGCATTTT; CDR3: CASSYSGAQPQHF
V: TRBV12-3/TRBV12-4; J: TRBJ2-1; size: few; D: TRBD2; length: 15; DNA: TGTGCCAGCAGTTCCCCGGGACTAGCCCTCTATGAGCAGTTCTTC; CDR3: CASSSPGLALYEQFF
V: TRBV7-9; J: TRBJ1-1; size: .; D: TRBD1; length: 17; DNA: TGTGCCAGCAGCGCTCCGGGACAGGGGATAGGGAACACTGAAGCTTTCTTT; CDR3: CASSAPGQGIGNTEAFF
V: TRBV7-2; J: TRBJ2-3; size: few; D: TRBD2; length: 18; DNA: TGTGCCAGCAGCTTCCCTAGCGGGGGGGAACGAGGCACAGATACGCAGTATTTT; CDR3: CASSFPSGGERGTDTQYF
V: TRBV28; J: TRBJ2-3; size: few; D: .; length: 16; DNA: TGTGCCAGCAGTTTTACGTACGGGGGCGGCACAGATACGCAGTATTTT; CDR3: CASSFTYGGGTDTQYF
V: TRBV4-1; J: TRBJ1-5; size: .; D: .; length: 15; DNA: TGCGCCAGCAGCCCCGTACAGGGCAACAATCAGCCCCAGCATTTT; CDR3: CASSPVQGNNQPQHF
V: TRBV12-5; J: TRBJ1-1; size: .; D: .; length: 12; DNA: TGTGCTAGTGGTTTGCAAGGAACTGAAGCTTTCTTT; CDR3: CASGLQGTEAFF
V: TRBV7-2; J: TRBJ1-2; size: .; D: .; length: 13; DNA: TGTGCCAGCTTTACCCCCCAGCGGTATGGCTACACCTTC; CDR3: CASFTPQRYGYTF
V: TRBV19; J: TRBJ1-2; size: few; D: .; length: 17; DNA: TGTGCCAGTAGTATTTCCTCAGGATCCGAAGGGATTTATGGCTACACCTTC; CDR3: CASSISSGSEGIYGYTF
V: TRBV7-9; J: TRBJ2-7; size: few; D: TRBD1; length: 14; DNA: TGTGCCAGCAGCCGATCGGACAGGGCCTACGAGCAGTACTTC; CDR3: CASSRSDRAYEQYF
V: TRBV12-3/TRBV12-4; J: TRBJ1-2; size: .; D: .; length: 12; DNA: TGTGCCAGCAGTTTAGGGACGGTCGGCTACACCTTC; CDR3: CASSLGTVGYTF
V: TRBV7-4; J: TRBJ1-3; size: few; D: .; length: 15; DNA: TGTGCCAGCAGCTTAGTGGCCTCTCCTGGAAACACCATATATTTT; CDR3: CASSLVASPGNTIYF
V: TRBV30; J: TRBJ2-7; size: .; D: .; length: 12; DNA: TGTGCCGGCCGGGACCGAGCCTACGAGCAGTACTTC; CDR3: CAGRDRAYEQYF
V: TRBV28; J: TRBJ1-2; size: .; D: .; length: 17; DNA: TGTGCCAGCAGTTTTCAAAATTCCAGAAACCGGAAAAATGGCTACACCTTC; CDR3: CASSFQNSRNRKNGYTF